These 3 T cell receptor beta chains share one sample of origin, sequenced in a study of cytomegalovirus exposure and HLA in healthy donors. The study ran its PCR with 60 Vbeta and 13 Jbeta primers. Generated by immunoSEQ multiplex PCR, the TCRdb table keeps only in-frame clones and is missing some. The sample lists 140,000 to 150,000 clones, 75% seen once, with roughly 7.3% in the top ten. The specimen sequenced was PBMCs. The receptors originated from a man younger than 45 in good health and CMV-seronegative.

This clone appeared once. This chain joins TRBV2 and TRBJ1-1; 7 bases are shared with TRBD1. This CDR3 has 14 residues. Germline lookup yields CDR1 SNHLY and CDR2 FYNNEI. Germline trimming cut 8 bases from V and 2 bases from J; bases unmatched to any gene: 8. CDR3: CASRLGGGNTEAFF. CDR3 in DNA: TGTGCCAGCCGCCTAGGGGGCGGAAACACTGAAGCTTTCTTT.

V gene TRBV6-6 combines with J gene TRBJ2-3; possibly TRBD2 for D (6 bases). V was pared by 4 bases and J by 1 base, with 9 bases between. CDR3 length equals 14 residues. Germline-derived CDR1 and CDR2 are MNHNY and SVGAGI (reference sequence). The DNA of the CDR3 is TGTGCCAGCAGTTCACGACTAGGCACAGATACGCAGTATTTT. It is translated as CASSSRLGTDTQYF.

The V call is TRBV7-9, the J call TRBJ1-5; 9 bases are shared with TRBD1. V lost 5 bases to trimming and J lost 0 bases; unmatched junction nucleotides: 8. CDR1 and CDR2 (germline): SEHNR, FQNEAQ (reference sequence). The CDR3 length is 17 residues. The CDR3 here is CASSRTGATFSNQPQHF. CDR3 DNA: TGTGCCAGCAGCAGGACAGGGGCTACCTTTAGCAATCAGCCCCAGCATTTT.